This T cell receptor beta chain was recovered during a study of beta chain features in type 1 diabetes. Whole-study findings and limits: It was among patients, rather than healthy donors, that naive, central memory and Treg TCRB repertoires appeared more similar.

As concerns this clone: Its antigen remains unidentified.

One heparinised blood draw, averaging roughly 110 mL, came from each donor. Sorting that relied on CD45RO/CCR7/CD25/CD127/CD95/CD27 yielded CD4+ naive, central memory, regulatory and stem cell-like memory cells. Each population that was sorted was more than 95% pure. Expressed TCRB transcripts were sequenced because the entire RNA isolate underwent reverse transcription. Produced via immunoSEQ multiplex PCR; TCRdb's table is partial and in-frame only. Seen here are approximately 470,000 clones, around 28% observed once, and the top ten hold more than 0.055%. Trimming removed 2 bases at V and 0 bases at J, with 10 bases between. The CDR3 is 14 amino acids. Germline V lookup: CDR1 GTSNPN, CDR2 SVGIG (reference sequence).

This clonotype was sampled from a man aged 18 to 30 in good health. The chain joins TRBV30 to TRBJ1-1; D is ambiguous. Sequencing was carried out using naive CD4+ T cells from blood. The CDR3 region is CAWSPSRMNTEAFF. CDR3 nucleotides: TGTGCCTGGAGTCCAAGTCGAATGAACACTGAAGCTTTCTTT.